The 11 T cell receptor beta chains in this list originate from one sample, sequenced in a study of cytomegalovirus exposure and HLA in healthy donors. 13 Jbeta primers and 60 Vbeta primers were used for the PCR. Profiling relied on immunoSEQ multiplex PCR, and the TCRdb table lists in-frame clones only, not all of them. The sample has around 100,000 clones, 50% to 70% seen once. Sample: PBMCs. The source is a man aged 30 to 39 in good health and CMV-seropositive.

V usage is TRBV4-1 and J usage is TRBJ2-5; TRBD2 aligns across 13 bases. The J call may be incorrect, as the DNA end agrees better with TRBJ2-7. The CDR3 length is 16 residues. Germline lookup yields CDR1 MGHRA and CDR2 YSYEKL. CDR3 bases: TGCGCCAGCAGCCAAGATAGACTAGCGGGGGGCTACGAGCAGTACTTC. Its translation is CASSQDRLAGGYEQYF.

The chain links TRBV27 to TRBJ2-3; D might be TRBD1 (5 bases). Trimming took 5 bases from V and 0 from J, leaving 18 bases between them. Germline V gene sequence: CDR1 MNHEY, CDR2 SMNVEV (reference sequence). The length of the CDR3 is 17 residues. CDR3 bases: TGTGCCAGCAGTCCCAGTTCGACAGTGACTAGCACAGATACGCAGTATTTT. Its protein is CASSPSSTVTSTDTQYF.

The chain is built from TRBV4-2 and TRBJ1-2; no firm D call. With 3 bases removed from V and 8 bases from J, the gap between germline ends came to 10 bases. Germline loops: CDR1 LGHNA, CDR2 YNFKEQ. CDR3 size: 12 residues. The CDR3 loop is CASSQPRTGYTF. CDR3 in DNA: TGTGCCAGCAGCCAGCCCAGAACCGGCTACACCTTC.

By sample share, this clone is medium-sized. V is TRBV4-1 and J is TRBJ2-7; TRBD1 matches 7 bases. J was trimmed by 7 bases and V by 1 base; bases with no gene match: 10. This CDR3 comprises 15 residues. CDR1 is MGHRA and CDR2 is YSYEKL in the germline V gene. The CDR3 nucleotides are TGCGCCAGCAGCCAAGGGACAGGTTATTTCGGGGAGCAGTACTTC. Its protein is CASSQGTGYFGEQYF.

The chain joins TRBV4-2 to TRBJ2-5; TRBD2 aligns across 9 bases. The better agreement between TRBJ2-7 and the DNA end casts doubt on the J call. The CDR3 is 17 amino acids. Per the germline V gene, CDR1 is LGHNA and CDR2 is YNFKEQ. The CDR3 reads CASSQDLSGGGAYEQYF. The CDR3 nucleotides are TGTGCCAGCAGCCAAGATCTGTCTGGCGGGGGGGCCTACGAGCAGTACTTC.

The chain uses TRBV6-5 and TRBJ1-1; 9 bases map to TRBD1. After removal of 6 bases from V and 4 bases from J, the junction contained 0 bases not matched to a gene. CDR1 is MNHEY and CDR2 is SVGAGI in the germline V gene. The CDR3 is made up of 12 amino acids. The CDR3 region has the DNA TGTGCCAGCAGGACAGGGGGCACTGAAGCTTTCTTT. Its translation is CASRTGGTEAFF.

This clone was counted a few times. J is TRBJ1-6 and V is TRBV6-5; D is possibly TRBD1 (5 bases). CDR3 length equals 16 residues. Germline CDR1 MNHEY, CDR2 SVGAGI. V gave up 3 bases and J gave up 0 bases, with 9 bases separating them. The CDR3 coding sequence is TGTGCCAGCAGTTATACGGGGGGCTCCTATAATTCACCCCTCCACTTT. It encodes CASSYTGGSYNSPLHF.

The CDR3 loop is CASSENPKSAETQYF. The CDR3 DNA is TGTGCCAGCAGTGAAAACCCCAAAAGCGCTGAGACCCAGTACTTC. The chain combines TRBV25-1 with TRBJ2-5; D is uncertain. This CDR3 has 15 amino acids. V was pared by 2 bases and J by 5 bases, with 15 bases between. Germline CDR1 and CDR2: MGHDK and SYGVNS.

The chain couples TRBV18 to TRBJ1-1, with D possibly TRBD1 on 5 matching bases. CDR1 and CDR2 (germline): KGHSH, LQKENI. The length of the CDR3 is 14 residues. V lost 8 bases to trimming and J lost 2 bases, with 15 bases between them. The CDR3 DNA reads as TGTGCCAGCCTCCGGGAGGGGAGAAACACTGAAGCTTTCTTT. It yields the protein CASLREGRNTEAFF. Full variable domain (outside the CDR3, taken from reference TRBV18 and TRBJ1-1): NAGVMQNPRHLVRRRGQEARLRCSPMKGHSHVYWYRQLPEEGLKFMVYLQKENIIDESGMPKERFSAEFPKEGPSILRIQQVVRGDSAAYFCASLREGRNTEAFFGQGTRLTVV.

The chain recombines TRBV11-3 with TRBJ2-5; 7 bases map to TRBD1. The CDR3 consists of 13 residues. CDR1 is SGHNT and CDR2 is YENEEA in the germline V gene. Losses at the gene ends were 5 bases for V and 5 bases for J; bases not matched to a gene: 5. CDR3 sequence (DNA): TGTGCCAGCAGCCACCGACAGGGCGAGACCCAGTACTTC. Its protein is CASSHRQGETQYF.

This clone was observed a few times. V usage is TRBV7-2 and J usage is TRBJ2-7; weak D call: TRBD1 (5 bases). The CDR3 spans 13 residues. V gave up 1 base and J gave up 7 bases, with 11 bases separating them. Germline V gives CDR1 SGHTA, CDR2 FQGNSA. The chain's CDR3 is CASSLGRVEEQYF. CDR3 DNA: TGTGCCAGCAGCTTAGGCAGGGTGGAAGAGCAGTACTTC.